The clone carrying this T cell receptor beta chain is a singleton in its sample. The data originate from a study of T cell changes during pregnancy in multiple sclerosis. The trim removed 8 bases at V and 2 bases at J, leaving 3 bases unmatched. From germline, CDR1 is LNHDA and CDR2 SQIVND (reference sequence). The CDR3 loop spans 13 amino acids. The data were produced by immunoSEQ multiplex PCR, yet TCRdb's version contains in-frame clones alone and is incomplete. The sample yields 76,000 or so clones, roughly 93% seen once. The sequencing here drew on peripheral blood, taken in the second trimester of pregnancy. The clonotype comes from a female donor in good health, enrolled as a control in a pregnancy study. V is TRBV19 and J is TRBJ1-5; TRBD1 matches at 7 bases. The CDR3 nucleotides are TGTGCCAGTCGCGGACAGGGCAATCAGCCCCAGCATTTT. As protein: CASRGQGNQPQHF.